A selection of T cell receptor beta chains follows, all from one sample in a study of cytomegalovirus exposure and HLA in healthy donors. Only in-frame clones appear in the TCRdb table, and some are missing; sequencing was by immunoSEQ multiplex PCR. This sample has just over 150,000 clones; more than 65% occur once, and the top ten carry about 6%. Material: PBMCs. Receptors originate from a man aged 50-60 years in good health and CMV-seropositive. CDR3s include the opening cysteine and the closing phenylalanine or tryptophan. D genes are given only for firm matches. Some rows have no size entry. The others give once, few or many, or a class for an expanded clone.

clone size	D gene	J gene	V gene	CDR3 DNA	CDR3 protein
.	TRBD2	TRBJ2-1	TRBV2	TGTGCCAGCCAAATAGCGGGAGGGCCGAGCAATGAGCAGTTCTTC	CASQIAGGPSNEQFF
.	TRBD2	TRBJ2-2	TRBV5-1	TGCGCCAGCAGCCCCGGGACTAGCGGGACCGGGGAGCTGTTTTTT	CASSPGTSGTGELFF
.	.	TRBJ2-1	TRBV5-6	TGTGCCAGCAGCTTGGGAGCGGGTTCCTACAATGAGCAGTTCTTC	CASSLGAGSYNEQFF
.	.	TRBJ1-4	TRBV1	TGCACCAGCAGCCAAGAAGGGCAGGGCAATGAAAAACTGTTTTTT	CTSSQEGQGNEKLFF
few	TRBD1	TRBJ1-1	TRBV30	TGTGCCTGGAAAACAGGGGGCAGGTGGGGCACTGAAGCTTTCTTT	CAWKTGGRWGTEAFF
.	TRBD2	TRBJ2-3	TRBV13	TGTGCCAGCAGCCCTAAGCTGACTAGCGGCACAGATACGCAGTATTTT	CASSPKLTSGTDTQYF
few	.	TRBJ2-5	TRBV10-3	TGTGCCATCAGTGAGTCGGGCACTCCTGAGACCCAGTACTTC	CAISESGTPETQYF
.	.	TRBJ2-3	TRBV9	TGTGCCAGCAGCCCCAGAAGGGGGATTGCAGATACGCAGTATTTT	CASSPRRGIADTQYF
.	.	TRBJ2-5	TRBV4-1	TGCGCCAGCAGCCAAGATTTGGCGGGGGAGACCCAGTACTTC	CASSQDLAGETQYF
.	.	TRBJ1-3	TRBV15	TGCGCCACCAGCGGGGCGGGGGATCTTTTCTCTGGAAACACCATATATTTT	CATSGAGDLFSGNTIYF
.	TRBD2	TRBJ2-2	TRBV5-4	TGTGCCAGCAGCCTGGGACTAGCGGGGGGGAACGGGGAGCTGTTTTTT	CASSLGLAGGNGELFF
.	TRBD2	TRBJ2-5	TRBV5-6	TGTGCCAGCAGCTTCGGCGGGGGGGTTTCACAAGAGACCCAGTACTTC	CASSFGGGVSQETQYF
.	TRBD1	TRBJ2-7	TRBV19	TGCCTTCCATGGGGAGGACAGGGATACGAGCAGTACTTC	CLPWGGQGYEQYF
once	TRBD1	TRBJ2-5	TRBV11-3	TGTGCCAGCCGGGACAGGGTCCACGAGACCCAGTACTTC	CASRDRVHETQYF
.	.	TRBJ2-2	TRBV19	TGTGCCAGTAGTACCCAACCCGGGACACCCACCGGGGAGCTGTTTTTT	CASSTQPGTPTGELFF
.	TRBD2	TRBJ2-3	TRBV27	TGTGCCAGCAGTTTCGGCGGGGGGGCAGATACGCAGTATTTT	CASSFGGGADTQYF
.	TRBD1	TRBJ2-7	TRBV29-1	TGCAGCGTCGCGACAGGGTCTTCCTACGAGCAGTACTTC	CSVATGSSYEQYF
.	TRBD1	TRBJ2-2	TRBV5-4	TGTGCCAGCAGTTGGCCGGGACAGGGCATCAGTACCGGGGAGCTGTTTTTT	CASSWPGQGISTGELFF
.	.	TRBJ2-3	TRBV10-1	TGCGCCAGCAGTGGCGCCCGAGGAAGTCTCTCAGCGCAGTATTTT	CASSGARGSLSAQYF
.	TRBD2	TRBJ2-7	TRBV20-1	TGCAGTGCTAGACTAGCGGGCGAGCAGTACTTC	CSARLAGEQYF
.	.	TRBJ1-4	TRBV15	TGTGCCACCAGCAGAGATTTGAACAGCAATGAAAAACTGTTTTTT	CATSRDLNSNEKLFF
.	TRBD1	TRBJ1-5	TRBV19	TGTGCCAGTAGTACAAACCCTGGGGACAGTTGGTTGAGCAATCAGCCCCAGCATTTT	CASSTNPGDSWLSNQPQHF
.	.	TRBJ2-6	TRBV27	TGTGCCAGCAGTTTACAAGCGCTAAGCTCTGGGGCCAACGTCCTGACTTTC	CASSLQALSSGANVLTF
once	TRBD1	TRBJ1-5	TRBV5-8	TGTGCCAGCAGCATGGGACAGGGATGGGGCAATCAGCCCCAGCATTTT	CASSMGQGWGNQPQHF
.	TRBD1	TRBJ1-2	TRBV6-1	TGTGCCAGCAGTGGACAGGGGATGAGTGGCTACACCTTC	CASSGQGMSGYTF
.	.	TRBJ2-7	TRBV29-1	TGCAGCGTATTTGACAGGACCGGTTACGAGCAGTACTTC	CSVFDRTGYEQYF
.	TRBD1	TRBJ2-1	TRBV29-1	TGCAGCGTTGGGGGGACAGGGAAGAATGAGCAATTCTTC	CSVGGTGKNEQFF
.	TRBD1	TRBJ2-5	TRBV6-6	TGTGCCAGCAGTTTAGGGGGACAGCGGGAGACCCAGTACTTC	CASSLGGQRETQYF
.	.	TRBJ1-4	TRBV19	TGTGCCAGCCGTAGGGGGGGGCGTCGAGAAAAACTGTTTTTT	CASRRGGRREKLFF
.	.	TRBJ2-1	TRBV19	TGTGCCAGTAGGGGAGCGGTCTACAATGAGCAGTTCTTC	CASRGAVYNEQFF
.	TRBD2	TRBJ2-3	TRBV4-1	TGCGCCAGCAGCTTGCGACTAGCCCAGGTGAGAGATACGCAGTATTTT	CASSLRLAQVRDTQYF
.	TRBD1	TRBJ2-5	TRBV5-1	TGCGCCAGCAGCTCTCCGGGACAGGGGGAAGAGACCCAGTACTTC	CASSSPGQGEETQYF
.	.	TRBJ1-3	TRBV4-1	TGCGCCAGCAGCCGCGTGGTCATTCGGGACACCATATATTTT	CASSRVVIRDTIYF
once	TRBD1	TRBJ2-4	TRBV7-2	TGTGCCAGCAGCCAAAGACAGGGGTTAGCCAAAAACATTCAGTACTTC	CASSQRQGLAKNIQYF
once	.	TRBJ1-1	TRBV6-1	TGTGCCAGCAGTGAATTCGGGGTAACGGGAAGGACTGAAGCTTTCTTT	CASSEFGVTGRTEAFF
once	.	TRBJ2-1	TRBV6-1	TGTGCCAGCAGGGGCCAGCCTAACTACAATGAGCAGTTCTTC	CASRGQPNYNEQFF
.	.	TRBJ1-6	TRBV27	TGTGCCAGCACCGGCGGCTCCTATAATTCACCCCTCCACTTT	CASTGGSYNSPLHF
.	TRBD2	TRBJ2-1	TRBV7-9	TGTGCCAGCAGCTTTCCGGCTAGCGGGGGGGGTTACAATGAGCAGTTCTTC	CASSFPASGGGYNEQFF
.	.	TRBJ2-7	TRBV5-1	TGCGCCAGCAGCTTGAATTCTGGACTTAATGCCTACGAGCAGTACTTC	CASSLNSGLNAYEQYF
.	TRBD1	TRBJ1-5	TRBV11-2	TGTGCCAGCAGCTTAGGGGGGACAGTCAATCAGCCCCAGCATTTT	CASSLGGTVNQPQHF